A single sample gave rise to the 23 T cell receptor beta chains below, sequenced in a study of cytomegalovirus exposure and HLA in healthy donors. Both 60 Vbeta primers and 13 Jbeta primers went into the PCR. TCRdb's copy holds only in-frame clones and misses some; the assay was immunoSEQ multiplex PCR. This sample has around 99,000 clones; about 85% occur once, and the top ten carry approximately 2%. The specimen sequenced was PBMCs. These receptors all come from a man aged 25 to 40 in good health and CMV-seronegative.

V and J are TRBV9 and TRBJ2-1, with TRBD2 matching over 8 bases. Germline V CDR1 and CDR2: SGDLS, YYNGEE. The V gene end was trimmed by 8 bases and the J gene end by 5 bases; junction bases not matched to a gene: 12. The CDR3 runs 15 residues. The CDR3, as DNA: TGTGCCAGTAGCTTAAGCGGGAGTGATCACAATGAGCAGTTCTTC. Amino acids: CASSLSGSDHNEQFF. The variable domain in full, with the rest retrieved from reference TRBV9 and TRBJ2-1, is DSGVTQTPKHLITATGQRVTLRCSPRSGDLSVYWYQQSLDQGLQFLIQYYNGEERAKGNILERFSAQQFPDLHSELNLSSLELGDSALYFCASSLSGSDHNEQFFGPGTRLTVL.

This clone was recorded only once. This chain joins TRBV15 and TRBJ2-5, with D unresolved. CDR1 and CDR2 from the germline V gene are LNHNV and YYDKDF (reference sequence). The CDR3 sequence is 12 residues long. Trimming left V 1 base short and J 5 bases short, with 5 bases between. The CDR3 here is CATSRGPETQYF. CDR3 bases: TGTGCCACCAGCAGAGGTCCGGAGACCCAGTACTTC.

V is TRBV9 and J is TRBJ1-5; D is unresolved. The germline V gene encodes CDR1 SGDLS and CDR2 YYNGEE. Trimming removed 2 bases at V and 3 bases at J, with 9 bases between. The CDR3 is made up of 14 amino acids. The CDR3 sequence is CASSVGQVNQPQHF. CDR3 DNA sequence: TGTGCCAGCAGCGTCGGTCAGGTCAATCAGCCCCAGCATTTT.

This clone was picked up one time. The chain is built from TRBV6-5 and TRBJ1-1; D not resolved. CDR1 and CDR2 from the germline V gene are MNHEY and SVGAGI. V lost 0 bases and J 3 bases, leaving 11 bases between the germline ends. This CDR3 is built from 15 residues. As DNA, the CDR3 is TGTGCCAGCAGTTACTCTTTTCAGGCGTACACTGAAGCTTTCTTT. Its translation is CASSYSFQAYTEAFF.

The CDR3 here is CASSVPGTVMGYTF. In nucleotides, the CDR3 is TGTGCCAGCAGCGTCCCGGGGACTGTCATGGGCTACACCTTC. The chain carries TRBV7-2 and TRBJ1-2; a weak D match, TRBD1 (5 bases). Germline CDR1 reads SGHTA; CDR2 reads FQGNSA. The CDR3 is made up of 14 amino acids. Trimming left V 5 bases short and J 8 bases short, with 18 bases between.

The chain combines TRBV19 with TRBJ1-3; 7 bases are shared with TRBD1. This CDR3 is 14 amino acids long. The V gene end was trimmed by 8 bases and the J gene end by 0 bases; junction bases not matched to a gene: 4. The germline V gene has CDR1 LNHDA and CDR2 SQIVND (reference sequence). Here the CDR3 reads CASRDSLSGNTIYF. The DNA for the CDR3 is TGTGCCAGTCGGGACAGCCTCTCTGGAAACACCATATATTTT.

The sample holds one count of this clone. Written as DNA, the CDR3 is TGTGCCAGCAGCTTCGACAGGGGGCGCTTCTATGGCTACACCTTC. This codes for CASSFDRGRFYGYTF. This chain joins TRBV5-8 and TRBJ1-2; 10 nucleotides agree with TRBD1. CDR1 SGHTS and CDR2 YDEGEE come from the germline V gene. Unmatched junction bases numbered 5, after V lost 2 bases and J lost 4 bases. The length of the CDR3 is 15 residues.

The V call is TRBV28, the J call TRBJ2-7; 13 positions agree with TRBD2. The CDR3 runs 15 residues. Trimming took 6 bases from V and 3 from J; bases not matched to a gene: 5. Germline lookup yields CDR1 MDHEN and CDR2 SYDVKM. CDR3 protein: CASSRTSGRNYEQYF. The CDR3 DNA reads as TGTGCCAGCAGCCGGACTAGCGGGAGAAACTACGAGCAGTACTTC.

V usage is TRBV15 and J usage is TRBJ2-7; 11 bases fit TRBD1. The length of the CDR3 is 15 residues. J lost 2 bases, V lost 5 bases, and 5 bases had no gene match. Germline values: CDR1 LNHNV, CDR2 YYDKDF (reference sequence). This CDR3 reads CATSGGTGGPYEQYF. The DNA for the CDR3 is TGTGCCACCAGCGGTGGGACAGGGGGTCCCTACGAGCAGTACTTC. The full variable domain, its missing parts supplied by reference TRBV15 and TRBJ2-7, is DAMVIQNPRYQVTQFGKPVTLSCSQTLNHNVMYWYQQKSSQAPKLLFHYYDKDFNNEADTPDNFQSRRPNTSFCFLDIRSPGLGDTAMYLCATSGGTGGPYEQYFGPGTRLTVT.

The sample holds one count of this clone. The chain employs TRBV20-1 and TRBJ1-1, with unresolved D. This CDR3 region has 11 residues. V dropped 3 bases and J dropped 6 bases, with 8 bases sitting between them. The V gene's germline CDR1 is DFQATT and CDR2 SNEGSKA (reference sequence). The CDR3 here is CSARLEAEAFF. For the CDR3, the DNA is TGCAGTGCTAGGTTGGAGGCTGAAGCTTTCTTT.

The V gene is TRBV6-5, the J gene TRBJ2-1; D is uncertain. Germline CDR1 reads MNHEY; CDR2 reads SVGAGI. V lost 2 bases, J lost 4 bases, and 6 bases lay in between. The CDR3 contains 13 residues. CDR3 DNA sequence: TGTGCCAGCAGTTACGGCAGGTACAATGAGCAGTTCTTC. This gives the protein CASSYGRYNEQFF.

The J gene is TRBJ2-4, the V gene TRBV6-6; tentative D call: TRBD1 (6 bases). Trimming removed 2 bases at V and 1 base at J, with 9 bases between. This CDR3 region has 15 residues. Per germline, CDR1 MNHNY and CDR2 SVGAGI (reference sequence). CDR3 DNA sequence: TGTGCCAGCAGTTACAATCAGGGGGCCAAAAACATTCAGTACTTC. Translated: CASSYNQGAKNIQYF.

The genes are TRBV29-1 and TRBJ1-3; tentatively, D is TRBD1 (6 bases). Trimming pared 5 bases from V and 3 bases from J, leaving 11 bases between. The CDR3 contains 13 residues. Germline values: CDR1 SQVTM, CDR2 ANQGSEA. The CDR3 DNA follows: TGCAGCGTTCTACCAGGGGATGGAAACACCATATATTTT. Protein sequence: CSVLPGDGNTIYF. The whole variable domain, filled in from reference TRBV29-1 and TRBJ1-3, reads SAVISQKPSRDICQRGTSLTIQCQVDSQVTMMFWYRQQPGQSLTLIATANQGSEATYESGFVIDKFPISRPNLTFSTLTVSNMSPEDSSIYLCSVLPGDGNTIYFGEGSWLTVV.

The chain is built from TRBV5-1 and TRBJ1-2, with 7 nucleotides matching TRBD1. Germline trimming cut 4 bases from V and 6 bases from J; bases unmatched to any gene: 3. This CDR3 is 12 amino acids long. Germline loops: CDR1 SGHRS, CDR2 YFSETQ. CDR3 residues: CASSVGQDGYTF. Written as DNA, the CDR3 is TGCGCCAGCAGCGTCGGACAGGATGGCTACACCTTC.

The rearrangement joins TRBV28 to TRBJ2-7, with TRBD2 matching 7 bases. CDR3 size: 15 residues. From germline, CDR1 is MDHEN and CDR2 SYDVKM. V was clipped by 5 bases and J by 3 bases; unmatched bases: 10. The CDR3 bases are TGTGCCAGCAGTCCCCGGGGGAGGGCCGACTACGAGCAGTACTTC. Protein: CASSPRGRADYEQYF.

V gene TRBV6-1 combines with J gene TRBJ2-5; TRBD2 agrees at 14 bases. CDR1 and CDR2 (germline): MNHNS, SASEGT. The V and J ends lost 6 bases and 2 bases, in that order; junction bases with no gene match: 2. The CDR3 covers 15 residues. The DNA for the CDR3 is TGTGCCAGCAGCCGACTAGCGGGGGGGCAAGAGACCCAGTACTTC. Amino acid sequence: CASSRLAGGQETQYF.

The chain carries TRBV5-1 and TRBJ1-2; 7 bases fit TRBD1. The CDR3 has 15 residues. V lost 0 bases and J lost 6; bases outside the gene matches: 8. Germline CDR1 SGHRS, CDR2 YFSETQ. This CDR3 reads CASSLVAGTDHGYTF. CDR3 bases: TGCGCCAGCAGCTTGGTAGCCGGGACAGACCATGGCTACACCTTC.

This chain links TRBV30 with TRBJ2-7; possible D gene TRBD1, 6 bases. V lost 0 bases and J 2 bases, leaving 8 bases between the germline ends. The CDR3 sequence is 13 residues long. In germline, CDR1 is GTSNPN, CDR2 SVGIG (reference sequence). CDR3 sequence (DNA): TGTGCCTGGAGTGTGGGGGCCCCCTACGAGCAGTACTTC. Translation: CAWSVGAPYEQYF.

V is TRBV2 and J is TRBJ1-2; weak D call: TRBD1 (6 bases). V lost 6 bases and J 8 bases, leaving 19 bases between the germline ends. Germline V CDR1 and CDR2: SNHLY, FYNNEI. This CDR3 region has 14 residues. The CDR3 sequence: CASRNSGGAWGYTF. CDR3 nucleotide sequence: TGTGCCAGCAGGAACTCTGGGGGGGCTTGGGGCTACACCTTC. Complete variable domain (other parts from reference TRBV2 and TRBJ1-2): EPEVTQTPSHQVTQMGQEVILRCVPISNHLYFYWYRQILGQKVEFLVSFYNNEISEKSEIFDDQFSVERPDGSNFTLKIRSTKLEDSAMYFCASRNSGGAWGYTFGSGTRLTVV.

The chain has TRBV6-5 and TRBJ2-1, with 10 bases identical to TRBD2. Trimming removed 6 bases from V and 0 bases from J; junction bases left unmatched: 2. The CDR3 has 15 residues. Germline V gives CDR1 MNHEY, CDR2 SVGAGI. CDR3 DNA sequence: TGTGCCAGCAGACTAGCGGGATCCTCCTACAATGAGCAGTTCTTC. As protein: CASRLAGSSYNEQFF.

V and J are TRBV5-6 and TRBJ2-7, with a possible D match to TRBD2 (6 bases). This CDR3 comprises 14 residues. V was cut by 7 bases and J by 4 bases, with 18 bases left in between. From germline, CDR1 is SGHDT and CDR2 YYEEEE. CDR3 sequence: CASRSRGIGYEQYF. The CDR3 DNA is TGTGCCAGCCGTTCCCGCGGGATAGGGTACGAGCAGTACTTC.

This clone has only a few counts. This chain uses TRBV7-3 with TRBJ2-3; TRBD2 is a possible D gene (5 bases). V lost 1 base and J 6 bases, leaving 11 bases between the germline ends. The V gene's germline CDR1 is SGHTA and CDR2 FQGTGA. The CDR3 runs 14 residues. The CDR3 nucleotides are TGTGCCAGCAGCTTAAAGGGCCCGGGGGATACGCAGTATTTT. Translated: CASSLKGPGDTQYF.

Of note for this clone: At one end the junction does not follow the germline gene, possibly because of a read error. This sequence joins TRBV5-8 and TRBJ1-5; D might be TRBD1 (6 bases). Germline values: CDR1 SGHTS, CDR2 YDEGEE. The CDR3 runs to 14 residues. CDR3 bases: TGTGCCAGCAGCTTGGGCAGGGGCAACCAGCCCCAGCATTTT. This codes for CASSLGRGNQPQHF.